This T cell receptor beta chain was identified in a study of blood T cells in healthy people across ages. This clonotype turned up a few times. Its specificity is not known. The authors ran a second PCR of roughly 7 to 11 cycles using a sample-barcoded 5' primer and a J-beta primer mix. TCRdb analysed the 5' RACE reads with MiXCR anew, one entry per CDR3 protein. The sample yields about 830,000 distinct CDR3 sequences, 60% to 80% seen once. The junction had 5 bases not matched to a gene; V was cut back by 5 bases and J by 2 bases. The length of the CDR3 is 15 residues. Germline V gene data show CDR1 as SEHNR and CDR2 as FQNEAQ (reference sequence). Study outcomes and limitations: It was held that diversity estimates obtained from one million T cells represented underestimates. Naive and antigen-experienced cells could not be conclusively compared, given unsorted PBMCs.

It was approximately 10 milliliters of peripheral blood that were drawn from each donor. The origin of this receptor is a young man in good health. Sequenced input: blood. The V call is TRBV7-9, the J call TRBJ2-7, with 11 bases identical to TRBD1. Here the CDR3 reads CASSHQGQGAYEQYF. DNA for the CDR3: TGTGCCAGCAGCCACCAGGGACAGGGGGCCTACGAGCAGTACTTC.